A single sample is the source of the 19 T cell receptor beta chains below, sequenced in a study of blood T cell repertoires in COVID-19. Clones were sequenced by immunoSEQ multiplex PCR, and TCRdb holds only the in-frame ones, with some missing. The sample consists of about 300,000 clones, 70% to 90% of them appearing once. What was sequenced was peripheral blood. The receptors derive from a woman aged 25 to 45 with COVID-19, enrolled during active disease.

The CDR3 DNA reads TGTGCCAGCAGGCAGGGACAGACCTATGGCTACACCTTC. Translating gives CASRQGQTYGYTF. The gene calls are TRBV3-1 (or the pseudogene TRBV3-2) and TRBJ1-2; 7 positions agree with TRBD1. Per germline, CDR1 LGHDT and CDR2 YNNKEL (reference sequence). V trimming: 6 bases; J trimming: 4 bases; junction bases outside the gene matches: 5. The CDR3 sequence is 13 residues long.

The chain has TRBV7-2 and TRBJ1-5; TRBD1 matches 7 bases. The germline V gene encodes CDR1 SGHTA and CDR2 FQGNSA. The CDR3 covers 15 residues. After removal of 2 bases from V and 4 bases from J, the junction contained 5 bases not matched to a gene. CDR3 coding DNA: TGTGCCAGCAGCTTAACAGGGGTGTCGAATCAGCCCCAGCATTTT. This encodes CASSLTGVSNQPQHF.

The V gene is TRBV2, the J gene TRBJ1-2, with a possible D match to TRBD1 (6 bases). CDR3 length: 18 residues. Trimming removed 2 bases at V and 1 base at J, with 20 bases between. In germline, CDR1 is SNHLY, CDR2 FYNNEI. CDR3 in DNA: TGTGCCAGCAGTGAACCAATACAGGGTGTGGAGTTTAACTATGGCTACACCTTC. This encodes CASSEPIQGVEFNYGYTF.

The chain has TRBV18 and TRBJ1-2, with 9 bases matching TRBD1. The germline gives CDR1 KGHSH, CDR2 LQKENI. J gave up 6 bases and V 3 bases, and 8 bases lay outside the gene matches. The CDR3 covers 15 residues. This chain's CDR3 is CASSPGTGGANGYTF. CDR3 nucleotide sequence: TGTGCCAGCTCACCGGGCACAGGGGGCGCGAATGGCTACACCTTC.

V gene TRBV5-5 combines with J gene TRBJ1-2; 7 bases align to TRBD1. V shed 3 bases, J shed 2 bases, and the junction held 4 bases outside the gene matches. Germline V gene sequence: CDR1 SGHKS, CDR2 YYEKEE (reference sequence). The CDR3 extends over 14 amino acids. In DNA form, the CDR3 reads TGTGCCAGCAGCTCACTGACAGGGAACTATGGCTACACCTTC. Translation gives CASSSLTGNYGYTF.

The chain has TRBV5-1 and TRBJ2-2; the match to TRBD2 covers 14 bases. The J segment lost 6 bases and the V segment lost 4 bases, leaving 8 bases of the junction unmatched. This CDR3 contains 17 residues. The germline V gene has CDR1 SGHRS and CDR2 YFSETQ. CDR3 residues: CASSVTSGGAAAGELFF. The CDR3 bases are TGCGCCAGCAGCGTGACTAGCGGGGGGGCGGCTGCCGGGGAGCTGTTTTTT. The variable domain in full, with the rest retrieved from reference TRBV5-1 and TRBJ2-2, is KAGVTQTPRYLIKTRGQQVTLSCSPISGHRSVSWYQQTPGQGLQFLFEYFSETQRNKGNFPGRFSGRQFSNSRSEMNVSTLELGDSALYLCASSVTSGGAAAGELFFGEGSRLTVL.

V is TRBV5-8 and J is TRBJ2-2; 9 positions match TRBD1. CDR1 is SGHTS and CDR2 is YDEGEE in the germline V gene. The CDR3 sequence is 15 residues long. V was pared by 1 base and J by 6 bases, with 4 bases of the junction left unmatched. CDR3 region: CASSLRQGVAGELFF. The CDR3, as DNA: TGTGCCAGCAGCTTGAGACAGGGGGTGGCCGGGGAGCTGTTTTTT.

J is TRBJ1-2 and V is TRBV2; a weak D match, TRBD1 (6 bases). Germline V gene lookup returns CDR1 SNHLY and CDR2 FYNNEI. CDR3 length equals 13 residues. The V end lost 3 bases, the J end lost 8 bases, and 13 bases lay between the germline ends. CDR3 amino acids: CASSEGGAQGYTF. The CDR3 DNA reads as TGTGCCAGCAGTGAGGGGGGGGCGCAAGGCTACACCTTC.

The chain couples TRBV5-1 to TRBJ1-4; 11 positions agree with TRBD1. Germline V gives CDR1 SGHRS, CDR2 YFSETQ. After removal of 4 bases from V and 3 bases from J, the junction contained 5 bases not matched to a gene. The length of the CDR3 is 16 residues. Here the CDR3 reads CASSEGQGAANEKLFF. CDR3 coding DNA: TGCGCCAGCAGCGAAGGACAGGGGGCTGCTAATGAAAAACTGTTTTTT.

The chain couples TRBV19 to TRBJ1-5; D is undetermined. From germline, CDR1 is LNHDA and CDR2 SQIVND (reference sequence). CDR3 length equals 13 residues. Trimming cost V 3 bases and J 7 bases, with 10 bases left between them. The CDR3: CASSIAGAQPQHF. DNA of the CDR3: TGTGCCAGTAGTATCGCGGGTGCGCAGCCCCAGCATTTT.

The chain is built from TRBV28 and TRBJ1-1; D gene uncertain. The germline CDR1 and CDR2 sequences are MDHEN and SYDVKM. The V and J ends lost 6 bases and 4 bases respectively, with 12 bases between them. The length of the CDR3 is 13 residues. The CDR3: CASRPRPGTEAFF. The CDR3 region has the DNA TGTGCCAGCAGACCCCGCCCAGGCACTGAAGCTTTCTTT.

The chain combines TRBV7-9 with TRBJ2-3, with 7 bases that match TRBD2. Germline V gives CDR1 SEHNR, CDR2 FQNEAQ (reference sequence). J lost 4 bases, V lost 9 bases, and 13 bases had no gene match. The CDR3 runs to 15 residues. The CDR3: CASSPPGGGADTQYF. In DNA form, the CDR3 reads TGTGCCAGTAGTCCCCCGGGGGGAGGGGCAGATACGCAGTATTTT.

The chain combines TRBV7-2 with TRBJ1-1, with 9 bases fitting TRBD1. Germline V gene lookup returns CDR1 SGHTA and CDR2 FQGNSA. Germline trimming cut 3 bases from V and 5 bases from J; bases unmatched to any gene: 4. The CDR3 runs to 14 residues. The CDR3 DNA reads as TGTGCCAGCAGCTTCCGGACAGGGGTTACTGAAGCTTTCTTT. Protein sequence: CASSFRTGVTEAFF.

This chain connects TRBV28 to TRBJ1-2; 11 bases fit TRBD1. CDR1 MDHEN and CDR2 SYDVKM come from the germline V gene. The CDR3 runs to 13 residues. J lost 10 bases, V lost 6 bases, and 7 bases had no gene match. CDR3 region: CASSYGQGADYTF. For the CDR3, the DNA is TGTGCCAGCAGCTACGGACAGGGGGCTGACTACACCTTC.

J is TRBJ2-1 and V is TRBV4-1; 14 bases are shared with TRBD2. J was trimmed by 1 base and V by 1 base; bases with no gene match: 3. The CDR3 covers 18 residues. The V gene's germline CDR1 is MGHRA and CDR2 YSYEKL. The chain's CDR3 is CASSQGLAGGPSYNEQFF. CDR3 nucleotides: TGCGCCAGCAGCCAAGGACTAGCGGGGGGGCCGTCCTACAATGAGCAGTTCTTC.

This sequence joins TRBV21-1 and TRBJ1-3. TRBV21-1 is a pseudogene segment. CDR3 length: 16 amino acids. CDR3 nucleotides: TGTGCCAGCAGCAAAGTCGGGGGGATCCGTGGAAACACCATATATTTT. The encoded protein is CASSKVGGIRGNTIYF.

This sequence joins TRBV4-1 and TRBJ1-5, with D unclear. The CDR3 length is 16 residues. Trimming removed 0 bases at V and 2 bases at J, with 11 bases between. The germline V gene has CDR1 MGHRA and CDR2 YSYEKL. This CDR3 reads CASSQDWPQGNQPQHF. The CDR3, as DNA: TGCGCCAGCAGCCAAGATTGGCCCCAGGGCAATCAGCCCCAGCATTTT.

The rearrangement uses TRBV24-1 and TRBJ2-1, with a tentative D call TRBD1 (6 bases). The CDR3 contains 14 residues. V was pared by 0 bases and J by 8 bases, with 10 bases between. Germline V gives CDR1 KGHDR, CDR2 SFDVKD. CDR3 DNA sequence: TGTGCCACCAGTGATTTGGAACAGGGACATGAGCAGTTCTTC. Encoded protein: CATSDLEQGHEQFF.

The chain couples TRBV2 to TRBJ2-3; possibly TRBD2 for D (6 bases). Germline V gene sequence: CDR1 SNHLY, CDR2 FYNNEI. V lost 3 bases, J lost 2 bases, and 15 bases lay in between. This CDR3 spans 16 amino acids. This CDR3 reads CASSESGLSFTDTQYF. As DNA, the CDR3 is TGTGCCAGCAGTGAGTCGGGACTTTCTTTCACAGATACGCAGTATTTT.